Shown below are 28 T cell receptor beta chains from a single sample sequenced in a study of blood T cell repertoires in COVID-19. Generated by immunoSEQ multiplex PCR, the TCRdb table keeps only in-frame clones and is missing some. This sample has hundreds of thousands of clones, with 75% to 90% found just once. Sequenced sample: PBMCs or T cells enriched from blood (not recorded which). These receptors came from a woman aged 40 to 50 who had recovered from COVID-19.

The chain joins TRBV10-3 to TRBJ1-2; TRBD1 agrees at 7 bases. V lost 9 bases and J lost 7; bases outside the gene matches: 17. The germline V gene has CDR1 ENHRY and CDR2 SYGVKD. The CDR3 is 15 residues long. CDR3 nucleotide sequence: TGTGCCATAAGCCCGATCCTCACAGGGGCAGGTGGCTACACCTTC. It yields the protein CAISPILTGAGGYTF.

The J gene is TRBJ2-2, the V gene TRBV12-5, with 14 bases fitting TRBD2. Germline-derived CDR1 and CDR2 are LGHNT and FRNRAP. Trimming at V came to 1 base and at J to 5 bases, leaving 6 bases not matched to a gene. The CDR3 extends over 18 amino acids. The CDR3 bases are TGTGCTAGTGGTTTGGGACTAGCGGGGGGGCCGGGTACCGGGGAGCTGTTTTTT. Protein sequence: CASGLGLAGGPGTGELFF.

The V call is TRBV7-9, the J call TRBJ2-5, with 12 positions matching TRBD2. The CDR3 is made up of 16 amino acids. Germline V gene data show CDR1 as SEHNR and CDR2 as FQNEAQ (reference sequence). With V trimmed by 4 bases and J by 5 bases, 8 bases remained unmatched. CDR3 in amino acids: CASSSLAGGIRETQYF. In nucleotides, the CDR3 is TGTGCCAGCAGCTCTCTAGCGGGGGGGATTCGGGAGACCCAGTACTTC. The complete variable domain, with remaining parts taken from reference TRBV7-9 and TRBJ2-5, reads DTGVSQNPRHKITKRGQNVTFRCDPISEHNRLYWYRQTLGQGPEFLTYFQNEAQLEKSRLLSDRFSAERPKGSFSTLEIQRTEQGDSAMYLCASSSLAGGIRETQYFGPGTRLLVL.

The chain's CDR3 is CASSQYWGGGNTGELFF. The CDR3 DNA is TGTGCCAGCAGCCAGTATTGGGGAGGAGGGAACACCGGGGAGCTGTTTTTT. The chain has TRBV11-3 and TRBJ2-2, with D possibly matching TRBD2 (6 bases). CDR3 size: 17 residues. In germline, CDR1 is SGHNT, CDR2 YENEEA. The germline V and J ends were trimmed by 5 bases and 1 base, with 17 bases remaining between them.

The V gene is TRBV3-1 (or the pseudogene TRBV3-2), the J gene TRBJ2-1; D unresolved. The CDR3 runs to 14 residues. Germline loops: CDR1 LGHDT, CDR2 YNNKEL (reference sequence). Trimming left V 0 bases short and J 12 bases short, with 15 bases between. The CDR3 DNA reads TGTGCCAGCAGCCAAGATCGAGTTCTCTCGATGCAGTTCTTC. This codes for CASSQDRVLSMQFF.

The rearrangement joins TRBV7-9 to TRBJ2-1; no reliable D call. The germline V gene encodes CDR1 SEHNR and CDR2 FQNEAQ (reference sequence). The V and J ends lost 1 base and 10 bases respectively, with 11 bases between them. This CDR3 is built from 13 residues. CDR3 nucleotide sequence: TGTGCCAGCAGCTTAGGACAAAAGTGGGAGCAGTTCTTC. This encodes CASSLGQKWEQFF.

Points on this clone: The CDR3 end shows no conserved phenylalanine or tryptophan, and so a read error is likely. It is unclear where the CDR3 begins or ends on the DNA, so no DNA is shown, and the CDR3 is as TCRdb lists it. The rearrangement joins TRBV21-1 to TRBJ2-7; the DNA was not used to check the table's D call, TRBD1. TRBV21-1 is a pseudogene segment. 12 amino acids form the CDR3, both terminal residues included. The CDR3 is CASSTRDSAGIG.

The chain uses TRBV6-5 and TRBJ1-1; no definite D call. The germline V gene has CDR1 MNHEY and CDR2 SVGAGI. V was clipped by 10 bases and J by 3 bases, with 15 bases between them. CDR3 length: 13 amino acids. CDR3 loop: CATRRTKDTEAFF. The CDR3 DNA reads as TGTGCCACCCGAAGGACTAAAGACACTGAAGCTTTCTTT.

This clone was detected only once. The chain recombines TRBV7-2 with TRBJ2-7; 13 bases agree with TRBD2. Germline values: CDR1 SGHTA, CDR2 FQGNSA. This CDR3 has 15 amino acids. V trimming: 4 bases; J trimming: 6 bases; junction bases outside the gene matches: 6. The CDR3 region has the DNA TGTGCCAGCAGCTCAGGACTAGCGGGAGTCAGCGAGCAGTACTTC. Its translation: CASSSGLAGVSEQYF.

J is TRBJ1-2 and V is TRBV7-9, with 8 positions matching TRBD1. V lost 1 base, J lost 8 bases, and 6 bases stayed unmatched. CDR1 is SEHNR, CDR2 FQNEAQ, per germline (reference sequence). The CDR3 is made up of 14 amino acids. The CDR3 region is CASSLVADREGYTF. In DNA form, the CDR3 reads TGTGCCAGCAGCTTAGTCGCGGACAGGGAGGGCTACACCTTC.

This sequence joins TRBV15 and TRBJ2-7; 11 positions match TRBD2. The CDR3 extends over 15 amino acids. The trim removed 0 bases at V and 7 bases at J, leaving 5 bases unmatched. Looked up from germline, CDR1 is LNHNV and CDR2 is YYDKDF (reference sequence). The CDR3: CATSRDLLAGAEQYF. CDR3 in DNA: TGTGCCACCAGCAGAGATTTACTAGCGGGAGCTGAGCAGTACTTC.

The rearrangement uses TRBV5-1 and TRBJ1-1, with a weak D call TRBD1 (6 bases). CDR3 length: 15 amino acids. CDR1 is SGHRS, CDR2 YFSETQ, per germline. V was cut by 1 base and J by 5 bases, with 15 bases left in between. The CDR3 sequence: CASSLRQALETEAFF. The CDR3 DNA reads TGCGCCAGCAGCTTGCGACAGGCTTTGGAGACTGAAGCTTTCTTT.

This clone was seen a few times. The rearrangement links TRBV28 to TRBJ2-7, with D possibly TRBD2 on 7 matching bases. The germline V and J ends were trimmed by 6 bases and 7 bases, with 19 bases remaining between them. This CDR3 is 14 amino acids long. The germline CDR1 and CDR2 sequences are MDHEN and SYDVKM. Here the CDR3 DNA reads TGTGCCAGCAGCAGCGGGACAAGGATGGGAGAGCAGTACTTC. As protein: CASSSGTRMGEQYF. Full variable domain (missing parts from reference TRBV28 and TRBJ2-7): DVKVTQSSRYLVKRTGEKVFLECVQDMDHENMFWYRQDPGLGLRLIYFSYDVKMKEKGDIPEGYSVSREKKERFSLILESASTNQTSMYLCASSSGTRMGEQYFGPGTRLTVT.

V is TRBV6-5 and J is TRBJ1-3, with D perhaps TRBD1 (5 bases). The V gene lost 4 bases and the J gene lost 4 bases, with 11 bases spanning the gap. The germline gives CDR1 MNHEY, CDR2 SVGAGI. The CDR3 runs 14 residues. The CDR3 region is CASSSWGEGNTIYF. The CDR3 DNA is TGTGCCAGCAGTTCGTGGGGCGAAGGAAACACCATATATTTT.

The chain uses TRBV14 and TRBJ2-7; a possible D gene is TRBD1 (7 bases). The CDR3 is 15 residues long. V was trimmed by 4 bases and J by 6 bases, leaving 19 bases between them. Germline CDR1 is SGHDN and CDR2 is FVKESK. In DNA form, the CDR3 reads TGTGCCAGCAGCCCTGGGAGACAGGGAGGAAGCGAGCAGTACTTC. Its protein product is CASSPGRQGGSEQYF.

This chain connects TRBV6-2 or TRBV6-3 to TRBJ2-3; 8 bases agree with TRBD2. The CDR3 is 14 amino acids. After removal of 5 bases from V and 1 base from J, the junction contained 2 bases not matched to a gene. Looked up from germline, CDR1 is MNHEY and CDR2 is SVGEGT. This chain's CDR3 is CASSERGRTDTQYF. The CDR3 region has the DNA TGTGCCAGCAGTGAGCGGGGGCGCACAGATACGCAGTATTTT.

As regards this clone: Other DNA sequences in this sample translate to the same CDR3. This rearrangement joins TRBV18 to TRBJ2-3, with 14 bases fitting TRBD2. The germline CDR1 and CDR2 sequences are KGHSH and LQKENI. The V gene end was trimmed by 0 bases and the J gene end by 1 base; junction bases not matched to a gene: 0. This CDR3 region has 17 residues. CDR3 DNA: TGTGCCAGCTCACCACCGGGACTAGCGGGGGGCACAGATACGCAGTATTTT. Translation: CASSPPGLAGGTDTQYF.

This chain uses TRBV15 with TRBJ2-1, with 7 bases aligning to TRBD2. Germline V gene data show CDR1 as LNHNV and CDR2 as YYDKDF (reference sequence). Trimming at V came to 1 base and at J to 7 bases, leaving 7 bases not matched to a gene. The CDR3 consists of 15 residues. This CDR3 is CATSRGQRGGNEQFF. The CDR3, as DNA: TGTGCCACCAGCAGAGGCCAGCGGGGAGGGAATGAGCAGTTCTTC.

V gene TRBV7-9 combines with J gene TRBJ2-7; D unresolved. Germline values: CDR1 SEHNR, CDR2 FQNEAQ (reference sequence). V was cut by 5 bases and J by 0 bases, with 8 bases left in between. The CDR3 is 13 amino acids. In DNA, the CDR3 is TGTGCCAGCAGCCCCGCCGGCTCCTACGAGCAGTACTTC. Encoded protein: CASSPAGSYEQYF.

The V and J genes are TRBV7-8 and TRBJ2-7; 9 nucleotides line up with TRBD1. CDR3 length: 15 residues. J was trimmed by 4 bases and V by 4 bases; bases with no gene match: 8. CDR1 is SGHVS, CDR2 FQNEAQ, per germline. As DNA, the CDR3 is TGTGCCAGCAGCTCGCGGGGACAGGGATGGTACGAGCAGTACTTC. Translation gives CASSSRGQGWYEQYF.

This rearrangement joins TRBV30 to TRBJ1-5; possibly TRBD1 for D (6 bases). CDR3 length equals 14 residues. V was shortened by 2 bases and J by 2 bases, with 10 bases between the two germline ends. Germline CDR1 and CDR2: GTSNPN and SVGIG (reference sequence). The CDR3 DNA follows: TGTGCCTGGAGTATCAAGGGGGGCAATCAGCCCCAGCATTTT. Protein sequence: CAWSIKGGNQPQHF.

The sample holds a few counts of this clone. This chain connects TRBV5-5 to TRBJ2-2; 10 nucleotides match TRBD2. The CDR3 runs 18 residues. CDR1 is SGHKS and CDR2 is YYEKEE in the germline V gene (reference sequence). The V segment lost 0 bases and the J segment 0 bases; nucleotides outside the gene matches: 5. The CDR3 region is CASSLGLAGATNTGELFF. CDR3 DNA: TGTGCCAGCAGCTTGGGCCTAGCGGGAGCCACGAACACCGGGGAGCTGTTTTTT.

V usage is TRBV11-3 and J usage is TRBJ2-4, with 10 positions matching TRBD1. Losses at the gene ends were 6 bases for V and 1 base for J; bases not matched to a gene: 6. The CDR3 length is 16 residues. The germline CDR1 and CDR2 sequences are SGHNT and YENEEA. CDR3 region: CASRGQGTGAKNIQYF. The CDR3 bases are TGTGCCAGCAGGGGACAGGGGACAGGGGCCAAAAACATTCAGTACTTC.

The CDR3 DNA is TGTGCCAGTATAGGGGGTGACTATGGCTACACCTTC. It specifies CASIGGDYGYTF. This chain links TRBV19 with TRBJ1-2; tentative D call: TRBD1 (6 bases). CDR1 and CDR2 from the germline V gene are LNHDA and SQIVND (reference sequence). Trimming took 7 bases from V and 3 from J, leaving 9 bases between them. The CDR3 extends over 12 amino acids.

This clone was detected only once. The J gene is TRBJ2-2, the V gene TRBV28, with TRBD1 matching over 7 bases. CDR3 length: 15 amino acids. Losses at the gene ends were 5 bases for V and 4 bases for J; bases not matched to a gene: 7. CDR1 MDHEN and CDR2 SYDVKM come from the germline V gene. The chain's CDR3 is CASSETGQSTGELFF. The DNA of the CDR3 is TGTGCCAGCAGTGAAACGGGACAGAGCACCGGGGAGCTGTTTTTT.

Regarding this clone: The identical CDR3 is also encoded by other nucleotide sequences in the sample. J is TRBJ2-5 and V is TRBV9; TRBD1 matches at 11 bases. The CDR3 runs 15 residues. The junction had 4 bases not matched to a gene; V was cut back by 2 bases and J by 4 bases. Per germline, CDR1 SGDLS and CDR2 YYNGEE. CDR3 in DNA: TGTGCCAGCAGCGTCGGACAGGGGGCGAGAGAGACCCAGTACTTC. Its translation: CASSVGQGARETQYF.

In the case of this clone: An end of the junction does not agree with germline; a read error may underlie this. The chain links TRBV10-1 to TRBJ1-3, with D uncertain. CDR1 is WNHNN, CDR2 SYGVQD, per germline (reference sequence). The CDR3 has 16 amino acids. CDR3 DNA sequence: TGCGCCAGCAGTGAGTCTCCCGGGATTAGTGGAGACACCATATATTTT. It encodes CASSESPGISGDTIYF.

The chain recombines TRBV30 with TRBJ1-5; the D is unclear. Trimming cost V 0 bases and J 8 bases, with 8 bases left between them. Germline-derived CDR1 and CDR2 are GTSNPN and SVGIG (reference sequence). The CDR3 has 12 amino acids. CDR3 region: CAWSVAREPQHF. DNA for the CDR3: TGTGCCTGGAGTGTAGCCCGGGAGCCCCAGCATTTT.